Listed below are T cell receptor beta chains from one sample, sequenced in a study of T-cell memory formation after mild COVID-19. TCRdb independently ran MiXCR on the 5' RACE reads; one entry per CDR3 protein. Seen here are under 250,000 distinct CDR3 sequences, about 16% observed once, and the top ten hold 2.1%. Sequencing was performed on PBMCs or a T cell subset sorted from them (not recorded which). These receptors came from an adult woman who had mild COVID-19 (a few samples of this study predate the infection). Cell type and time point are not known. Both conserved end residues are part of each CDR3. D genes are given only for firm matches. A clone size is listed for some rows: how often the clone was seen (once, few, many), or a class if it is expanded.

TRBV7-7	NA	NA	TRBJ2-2	CASSPGAVTGELFF	TGTGCCAGCAGCCCGGGGGCGGTCACCGGGGAGCTGTTTTTT
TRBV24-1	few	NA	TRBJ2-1	CATSDASLSEQFF	TGTGCCACCAGTGATGCTAGCCTTAGTGAGCAGTTCTTC
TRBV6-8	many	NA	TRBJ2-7	CARGQRRIDRSYYEQYF	TGTGCCAGGGGTCAGCGACGAATCGACAGGTCATACTACGAGCAGTACTTC
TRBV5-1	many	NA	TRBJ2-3	CASSGDRFTDTQYF	TGCGCCAGCAGCGGTGACAGATTCACAGATACGCAGTATTTT
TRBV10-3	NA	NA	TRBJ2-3	CAISESKGTTDTQYF	TGTGCCATCAGTGAGTCGAAGGGGACTACAGATACGCAGTATTTT
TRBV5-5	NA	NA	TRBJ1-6	CASSLESGARGSPLHF	TGTGCCAGCAGCTTGGAGTCTGGGGCTAGGGGTTCACCCCTCCACTTT
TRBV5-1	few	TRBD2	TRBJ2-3	CASRTSGGAVGDTQYF	TGCGCCAGCAGGACTAGCGGGGGGGCCGTGGGAGATACGCAGTATTTT
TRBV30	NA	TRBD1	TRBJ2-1	CAWRRDRWGNEQFF	TGTGCCTGGAGAAGGGACAGGTGGGGGAATGAGCAGTTCTTC
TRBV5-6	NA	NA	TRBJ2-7	CASSLAHEKYF	TGTGCCAGCAGCTTGGCCCACGAGAAGTACTTC
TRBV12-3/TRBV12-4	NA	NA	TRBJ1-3	CASSITTLSSGNTIYF	TGTGCCAGCAGTATCACGACACTTTCCTCTGGAAACACCATATATTTT
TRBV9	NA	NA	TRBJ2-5	CASSVYAFNSGETQYF	TGTGCCAGCAGCGTTTACGCGTTCAACTCCGGAGAGACCCAGTACTTC